This entry describes one T cell receptor beta chain. What antigen it recognizes has not been identified. No much larger clone is present one base from it, and per-base qualities are unavailable. RNA was extracted with the RNeasy kit and about 0.5 to 1 ug was reverse transcribed using random hexamers. TCR beta CDR3 regions were amplified with the immunoSEQ multiplex PCR assay covering 54 Vbeta and 13 Jbeta segments. To correct PCR amplification bias, a synthetic template baseline was used for both primer optimization and computational correction. Concerning the study's data processing: Reads were assigned to V, D and J genes according to IMGT and analyzed in immunoSEQ Analyzer, with only productive sequences retained. Clonality was computed as one minus Shannon entropy normalized by log2 of the number of productive unique sequences. For each patient and control, public and private clones were evaluated within the 100 most prevalent clones. A clone was defined as Susac-specific if it was absent from the healthy and MS cohorts, from 1052 published viral clones and from other ImmuneACCESS disease sequences. The raw public reads went through TCRdb reprocessing: fastp at Q25, MiXCR clone calling, in-frame beta chains kept. All rows with the same CDR3 protein become a single entry with the most common DNA and genes. The V and J calls follow TCRdb's processing rather than the paper's. This sample gives around 160,000 distinct CDR3 sequences in total; just under 95% of them show up just once. Approximately 0.14% of the sample is in the top ten clones.

Peripheral blood CD8+ and CD4+ T cells from healthy donors, Susac syndrome patients and multiple sclerosis patients were profiled using high-throughput TCR beta sequencing. The healthy donors served as controls matched for age and sex. Bulk CD8+ and CD4+ T cells were purified by magnetic negative isolation, while CD8+ TEMRA cells were enriched using FACS. Blood was collected in EDTA tubes and processed within 24 hours, with PBMCs isolated through density gradient centrifugation. PBMCs intended for TCR sequencing were cryopreserved in liquid nitrogen and were subsequently thawed in a 37 degrees C water bath. A purity of at least 90% was achieved for sorted or isolated CD4+, CD8+ and CD8+ TEMRA cells. The record originates from a study of CD8 T cells in Susac syndrome (dated by TCRdb to the late 2010s). About the study as a whole: Whether CD8+ T cell activation and differentiation in Susac syndrome was antigen driven was tested using repertoire sequencing.

Measured from the cysteine to the phenylalanine, the CDR3 is 14 residues long. Only the CDR3 region is kept as DNA, spanning 42 bases read in frame from base 1. Compared with germline, V lacks 6 bases and J lacks 4 bases; bases without a gene match: 7. CDR1 and CDR2, looked up from the germline V gene, are SGHTS and YDEGEE. The investigation overall reported the following: The TCR sequencing and HLA analysis was acknowledged to have included a relatively small number of individuals.

The specimen sequenced was CD4+ T cells from PBMCs. The sequence was obtained from a human donor in good health. The rearrangement joined TRBV5-8 to TRBJ2-1; a stretch of 7 junction bases matches TRBD1. The CDR3 has the sequence CASIRQGPYNEQFF. In nucleotides, the sequence is TGTGCCAGCATTCGACAGGGCCCATACAATGAGCAGTTCTTC.